Below, 19 T cell receptor beta chains from the same sample are listed, as sequenced in a study of Graves' ophthalmopathy and Graves' hyperthyroidism. RNA served as the template for amplifying TCR beta CDR3 regions. Amplification began with first-round RT-PCR using HTBI primers, then second-round multiplex PCR was performed. TCRdb independently ran MiXCR on the multiplex PCR reads; one entry per CDR3 protein. The repertoire holds 680,000 or so distinct CDR3 sequences, with 22% as singletons. The specimen was peripheral blood. All receptors come from a woman under 30 with stable Graves' hyperthyroidism. Some clones in this sample may be carry-over from other donors' samples.

This clonotype was seen a handful of times. The V and J genes are TRBV28 and TRBJ1-1, with TRBD1 matching 7 bases. Germline CDR1 is MDHEN and CDR2 is SYDVKM. The CDR3 contains 15 residues. The V and J ends lost 7 bases and 5 bases, in that order; junction bases with no gene match: 13. In DNA, the CDR3 is TGTGCCAGCACCAAATATCCGGGACAGTGGACTGAAGCTTTCTTT. Protein product: CASTKYPGQWTEAFF. Based on the CDR3 plus reference TRBV28 and TRBJ1-1, the full variable domain is DVKVTQSSRYLVKRTGEKVFLECVQDMDHENMFWYRQDPGLGLRLIYFSYDVKMKEKGDIPEGYSVSREKKERFSLILESASTNQTSMYLCASTKYPGQWTEAFFGQGTRLTVV.

In its sample, this clonotype was seen many times. The chain couples TRBV18 to TRBJ1-5, with a tentative D call TRBD1 (5 bases). The CDR3 has 15 residues. Germline values: CDR1 KGHSH, CDR2 LQKENI. V lost 2 bases and J lost 2, with 10 bases in between. This CDR3 is CASSPGALGNQPQHF. The CDR3, as DNA: TGTGCCAGCTCACCAGGGGCCTTGGGCAATCAGCCCCAGCATTTT. Combining the CDR3 with reference TRBV18 and TRBJ1-5 gives the whole variable domain NAGVMQNPRHLVRRRGQEARLRCSPMKGHSHVYWYRQLPEEGLKFMVYLQKENIIDESGMPKERFSAEFPKEGPSILRIQQVVRGDSAAYFCASSPGALGNQPQHFGDGTRLSIL.

This clonotype was detected many times. This sequence joins TRBV7-9 and TRBJ2-7; 7 bases map to TRBD1. Trimming took 5 bases from V and 6 from J; bases not matched to a gene: 13. Germline CDR1 and CDR2: SEHNR and FQNEAQ (reference sequence). The CDR3 totals 15 residues. CDR3: CASSKQWHRGSEQYF. The CDR3 bases are TGTGCCAGCAGCAAACAATGGCACAGGGGCTCCGAGCAGTACTTC. The full variable domain, in which reference TRBV7-9 and TRBJ2-7 provide the parts outside the CDR3, is DTGVSQNPRHKITKRGQNVTFRCDPISEHNRLYWYRQTLGQGPEFLTYFQNEAQLEKSRLLSDRFSAERPKGSFSTLEIQRTEQGDSAMYLCASSKQWHRGSEQYFGPGTRLTVT.

This chain connects TRBV6-5 to TRBJ1-6; 9 bases agree with TRBD1. V lost 7 bases and J lost 8; bases outside the gene matches: 9. Germline values: CDR1 MNHEY, CDR2 SVGAGI. The CDR3 has 15 residues. This CDR3 is CASNTRGTGYSPLHF. In DNA form, the CDR3 reads TGTGCCAGCAATACTCGGGGGACAGGGTATTCACCCCTCCACTTT.

V gene TRBV12-3 or TRBV12-4 combines with J gene TRBJ1-1; TRBD1 is a possible D gene (5 bases). This CDR3 spans 14 amino acids. Trimming shortened V by 7 bases and J by 2 bases, and 14 bases separated the two germline ends. The CDR3 protein is CASIERDLNTEAFF. CDR3 nucleotides: TGTGCCAGCATTGAAAGGGACTTAAACACTGAAGCTTTCTTT.

In its sample, this clonotype was seen a few times. This chain links TRBV5-1 with TRBJ2-7, with 11 bases matching TRBD1. CDR3 length: 15 residues. V gave up 3 bases and J gave up 6 bases; unmatched junction bases: 8. Germline loops: CDR1 SGHRS, CDR2 YFSETQ. The CDR3 region has the DNA TGCGCCAGCAGCTACGGACAGGGGGCTGTCGGCGAGCAGTACTTC. It specifies CASSYGQGAVGEQYF.

The table lists this clonotype with many counts. V usage is TRBV12-5 and J usage is TRBJ1-2; 7 nucleotides agree with TRBD1. Germline V gives CDR1 LGHNT, CDR2 FRNRAP. This CDR3 contains 13 residues. J gave up 4 bases and V 5 bases, and 4 bases lay outside the gene matches. The CDR3 reads CASGPQGTYGYTF. The CDR3 DNA reads as TGTGCTAGTGGTCCACAGGGGACCTATGGCTACACCTTC. Drawing the rest from reference TRBV12-5 and TRBJ1-2, the complete variable domain is DARVTQTPRHKVTEMGQEVTMRCQPILGHNTVFWYRQTMMQGLELLAYFRNRAPLDDSGMPKDRFSAEMPDATLATLKIQPSEPRDSAVYFCASGPQGTYGYTFGSGTRLTVV.

This chain links TRBV15 with TRBJ1-5; no clear D gene. CDR1 and CDR2 (germline): LNHNV, YYDKDF (reference sequence). Trimming cost V 8 bases and J 2 bases, with 16 bases left between them. This CDR3 has 15 amino acids. The CDR3, as DNA: TGTGCCACCGCCCCCGGGATGTTGGGCAATCAGCCCCAGCATTTT. Amino acid sequence: CATAPGMLGNQPQHF.

This clonotype occurred many times. The V and J genes are TRBV9 and TRBJ2-5; D is uncertain. The V and J ends lost 2 bases and 5 bases respectively, with 16 bases between them. Germline loops: CDR1 SGDLS, CDR2 YYNGEE. The CDR3 runs 15 residues. The CDR3 protein is CASSVLAGVGETQYF. The CDR3 region has the DNA TGTGCCAGCAGCGTCCTCGCCGGAGTGGGGGAGACCCAGTACTTC.

This clonotype was counted at least ten times. The V call is TRBV30, the J call TRBJ1-2, with D unclear. This CDR3 has 14 residues. V lost 2 bases and J lost 0, with 10 bases in between. Germline CDR1 GTSNPN, CDR2 SVGIG (reference sequence). CDR3 residues: CAWSRGGPNYGYTF. Written as DNA, the CDR3 is TGTGCCTGGAGTAGAGGCGGACCTAACTATGGCTACACCTTC.

This clonotype was observed a few times. This chain connects TRBV30 to TRBJ2-5; 13 nucleotides agree with TRBD2. The V segment lost 2 bases and the J segment 2 bases; nucleotides outside the gene matches: 2. The CDR3 spans 15 residues. Germline V gene lookup returns CDR1 GTSNPN and CDR2 SVGIG (reference sequence). The CDR3, as DNA: TGTGCCTGGAGTATGACTAGCGGGGGGCAAGAGACCCAGTACTTC. This encodes CAWSMTSGGQETQYF.

This clonotype was picked up many times. V gene TRBV28 combines with J gene TRBJ2-2; D is perhaps TRBD2 (5 bases). CDR1 and CDR2 from the germline V gene are MDHEN and SYDVKM. Trimming pared 5 bases from V and 2 bases from J, leaving 12 bases between. The CDR3 has 15 residues. CDR3 region: CASSRVRTNTGELFF. CDR3 sequence (DNA): TGTGCCAGCAGTCGCGTCAGGACTAACACCGGGGAGCTGTTTTTT.

The chain combines TRBV5-1 with TRBJ2-7, with D unresolved. In germline, CDR1 is SGHRS, CDR2 YFSETQ. The CDR3 is made up of 14 amino acids. V was pared by 2 bases and J by 5 bases, with 14 bases between. CDR3 sequence: CASSFSSFGDEQYF. CDR3 sequence (DNA): TGCGCCAGCAGCTTCTCCTCGTTCGGCGACGAGCAGTACTTC.

This clonotype turned up a few times. This chain uses TRBV6-5 with TRBJ1-3; TRBD1 agrees at 8 bases. V lost 4 bases to trimming and J lost 6 bases; unmatched junction nucleotides: 14. Looked up from germline, CDR1 is MNHEY and CDR2 is SVGAGI. This CDR3 spans 17 amino acids. CDR3 protein: CASSSHNTGTGVNTIYF. CDR3 nucleotide sequence: TGTGCCAGCAGTTCCCACAACACCGGGACAGGAGTAAACACCATATATTTT.

The chain couples TRBV5-1 to TRBJ1-1, with 7 bases identical to TRBD1. CDR1 is SGHRS and CDR2 is YFSETQ in the germline V gene. The CDR3 extends over 16 amino acids. V shed 2 bases, J shed 5 bases, and the junction held 12 bases outside the gene matches. Here the CDR3 DNA reads TGCGCCAGCAGCTTTCTGACAGGGAGCGGGGAGACTGAAGCTTTCTTT. It specifies CASSFLTGSGETEAFF.

The table lists this clonotype with many counts. This chain links TRBV20-1 with TRBJ1-3; no reliable D call. V gave up 2 bases and J gave up 0 bases, with 5 bases separating them. In germline, CDR1 is DFQATT, CDR2 SNEGSKA (reference sequence). The CDR3 runs to 13 residues. Here the CDR3 DNA reads TGCAGTGCTAGACAGATCTCTGGAAACACCATATATTTT. Translating gives CSARQISGNTIYF.

This clonotype was detected ten times or more. V is TRBV28 and J is TRBJ1-1; D unclear. CDR3 size: 13 residues. The V and J ends lost 3 bases and 2 bases respectively, with 7 bases between them. Germline-derived CDR1 and CDR2 are MDHEN and SYDVKM. The CDR3 spells CASSFDGNTEAFF. The CDR3 DNA sequence: TGTGCCAGCAGTTTCGACGGAAACACTGAAGCTTTCTTT.

The rearrangement links TRBV19 to TRBJ1-5, with D perhaps matching TRBD1 (5 bases). This CDR3 has 16 amino acids. Trimming took 0 bases from V and 1 from J, leaving 10 bases between them. Germline lookup yields CDR1 LNHDA and CDR2 SQIVND (reference sequence). The CDR3 coding sequence is TGTGCCAGTAGTATAGATGCAGGGAGCAGCAATCAGCCCCAGCATTTT. Translated, it gives CASSIDAGSSNQPQHF.

This clonotype was counted many times. The chain joins TRBV20-1 to TRBJ2-5; D perhaps matches TRBD2 (5 bases). V was shortened by 7 bases and J by 5 bases, with 14 bases between the two germline ends. The CDR3 extends over 12 amino acids. Germline V gives CDR1 DFQATT, CDR2 SNEGSKA (reference sequence). The DNA for the CDR3 is TGCAGTGGCGCAAGGAGGCTGGAGACCCAGTACTTC. Translated: CSGARRLETQYF.